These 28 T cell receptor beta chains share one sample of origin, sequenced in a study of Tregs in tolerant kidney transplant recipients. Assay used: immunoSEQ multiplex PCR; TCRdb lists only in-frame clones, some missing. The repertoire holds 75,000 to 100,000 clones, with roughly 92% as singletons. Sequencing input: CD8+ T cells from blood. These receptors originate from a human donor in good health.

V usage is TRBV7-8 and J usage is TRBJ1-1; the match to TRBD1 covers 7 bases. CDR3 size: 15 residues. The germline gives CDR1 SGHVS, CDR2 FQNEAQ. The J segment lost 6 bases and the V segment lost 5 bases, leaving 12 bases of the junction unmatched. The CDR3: CASSPQEGALPEAFF. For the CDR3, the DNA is TGTGCCAGCAGCCCCCAGGAGGGGGCTCTCCCTGAAGCTTTCTTT.

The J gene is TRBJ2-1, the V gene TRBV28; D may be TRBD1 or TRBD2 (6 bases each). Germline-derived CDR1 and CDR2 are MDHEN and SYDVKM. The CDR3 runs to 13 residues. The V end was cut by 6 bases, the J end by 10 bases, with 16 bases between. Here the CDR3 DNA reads TGTGCCAGCAGCCTCGGGGGCCCGGGCGAGCAGTTCTTC. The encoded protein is CASSLGGPGEQFF.

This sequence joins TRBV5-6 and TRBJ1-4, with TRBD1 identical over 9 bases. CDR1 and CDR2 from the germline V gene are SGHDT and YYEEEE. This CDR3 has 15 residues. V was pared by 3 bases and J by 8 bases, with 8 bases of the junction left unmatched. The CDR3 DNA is TGTGCCAGCAGCTGGATGACAGGGGGACGCGAAAAACTGTTTTTT. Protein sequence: CASSWMTGGREKLFF.

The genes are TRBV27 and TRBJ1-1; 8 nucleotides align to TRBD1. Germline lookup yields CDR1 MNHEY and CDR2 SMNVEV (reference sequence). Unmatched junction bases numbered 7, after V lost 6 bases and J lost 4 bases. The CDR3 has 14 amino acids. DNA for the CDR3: TGTGCCAGCAGGGTGACAGGGGTGGGCACTGAAGCTTTCTTT. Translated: CASRVTGVGTEAFF.

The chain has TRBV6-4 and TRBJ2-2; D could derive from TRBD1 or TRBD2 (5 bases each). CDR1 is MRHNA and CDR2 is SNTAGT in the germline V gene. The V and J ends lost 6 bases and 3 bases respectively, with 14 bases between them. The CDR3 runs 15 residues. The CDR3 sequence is CASSGTPGDTGELFF. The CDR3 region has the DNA TGTGCCAGCAGCGGGACCCCCGGCGACACCGGGGAGCTGTTTTTT.

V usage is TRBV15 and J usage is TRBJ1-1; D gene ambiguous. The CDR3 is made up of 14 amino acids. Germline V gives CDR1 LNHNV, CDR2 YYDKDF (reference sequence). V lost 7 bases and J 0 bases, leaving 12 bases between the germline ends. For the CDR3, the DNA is TGTGCCACCACCGTGGGCGGGATGAACACTGAAGCTTTCTTT. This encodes CATTVGGMNTEAFF.

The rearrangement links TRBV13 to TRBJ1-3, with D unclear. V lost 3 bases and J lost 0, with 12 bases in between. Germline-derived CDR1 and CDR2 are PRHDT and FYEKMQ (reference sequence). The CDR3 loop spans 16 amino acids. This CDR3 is CASSFSLLGSGNTIYF. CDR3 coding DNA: TGTGCCAGCAGCTTCAGCCTACTGGGCTCTGGAAACACCATATATTTT.

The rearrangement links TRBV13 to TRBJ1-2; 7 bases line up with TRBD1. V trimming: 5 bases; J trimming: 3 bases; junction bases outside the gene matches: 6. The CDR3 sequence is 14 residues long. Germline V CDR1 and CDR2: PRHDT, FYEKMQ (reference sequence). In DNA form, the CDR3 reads TGTGCCAGCAGCATTCGACAGGGTGACTATGGCTACACCTTC. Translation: CASSIRQGDYGYTF.

Written as DNA, the CDR3 is TGTGCCAGCAGCCTACGGGACAGGACCGGGGAGCTGTTTTTT. Translation: CASSLRDRTGELFF. The chain employs TRBV11-2 and TRBJ2-2; TRBD1 matches at 8 bases. Germline CDR1 and CDR2: SGHAT and FQNNGV. This CDR3 is 14 amino acids long. V shed 5 bases, J shed 5 bases, and the junction held 4 bases outside the gene matches.

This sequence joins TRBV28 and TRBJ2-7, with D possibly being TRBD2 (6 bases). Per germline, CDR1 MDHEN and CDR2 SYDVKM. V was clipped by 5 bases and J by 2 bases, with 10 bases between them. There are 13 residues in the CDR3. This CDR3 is CASSPIAAYEQYF. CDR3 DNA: TGTGCCAGCAGTCCTATAGCGGCCTACGAGCAGTACTTC.

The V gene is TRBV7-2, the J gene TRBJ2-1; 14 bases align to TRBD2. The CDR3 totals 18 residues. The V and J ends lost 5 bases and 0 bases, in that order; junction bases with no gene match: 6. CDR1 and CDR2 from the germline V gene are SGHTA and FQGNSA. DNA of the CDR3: TGTGCCAGCAGCCCAGGGACTAGCGGGAGTACCTCCTACAATGAGCAGTTCTTC. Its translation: CASSPGTSGSTSYNEQFF.

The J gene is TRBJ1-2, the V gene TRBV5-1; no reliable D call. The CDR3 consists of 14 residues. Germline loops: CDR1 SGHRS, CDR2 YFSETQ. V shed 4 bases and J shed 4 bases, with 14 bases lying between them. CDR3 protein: CASSPATRLYGYTF. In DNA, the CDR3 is TGCGCCAGCAGCCCGGCCACCAGGCTCTATGGCTACACCTTC.

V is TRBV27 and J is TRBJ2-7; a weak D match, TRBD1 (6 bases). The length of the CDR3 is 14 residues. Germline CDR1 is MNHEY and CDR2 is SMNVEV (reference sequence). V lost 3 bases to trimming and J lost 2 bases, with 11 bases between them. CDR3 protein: CASSFRGSTYEQYF. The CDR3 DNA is TGTGCCAGCAGTTTCAGGGGTTCTACCTACGAGCAGTACTTC.

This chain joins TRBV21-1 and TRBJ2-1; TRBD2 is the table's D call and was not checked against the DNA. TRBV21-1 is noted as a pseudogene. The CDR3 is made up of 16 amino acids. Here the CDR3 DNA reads TGTGCCAGCAGCAAAATCGTCTCTAGCGGCCACAATGAGCAGTTCTTC. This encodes CASSKIVSSGHNEQFF.

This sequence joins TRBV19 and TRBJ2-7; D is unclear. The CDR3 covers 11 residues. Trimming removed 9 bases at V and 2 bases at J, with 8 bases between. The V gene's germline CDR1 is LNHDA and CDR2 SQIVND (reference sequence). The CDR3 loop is CASKGPYEQYF. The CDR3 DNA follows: TGTGCCAGCAAAGGACCCTACGAGCAGTACTTC.

The DNA of the CDR3 is TGCGCCAGCAGCCAAGCGGAGTTAAGCTCCTACGAGCAGTACTTC. Translating it yields CASSQAELSSYEQYF. V and J are TRBV4-1 and TRBJ2-7; unclear D gene. The germline gives CDR1 MGHRA, CDR2 YSYEKL. V lost 1 base and J 0 bases, leaving 10 bases between the germline ends. This CDR3 has 15 residues.

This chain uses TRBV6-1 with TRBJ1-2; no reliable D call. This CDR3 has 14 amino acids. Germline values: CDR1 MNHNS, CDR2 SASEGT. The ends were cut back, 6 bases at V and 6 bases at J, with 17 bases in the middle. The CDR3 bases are TGTGCCAGCAGCCTAGTCGGGGAAACGGATGGCTACACCTTC. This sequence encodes CASSLVGETDGYTF.

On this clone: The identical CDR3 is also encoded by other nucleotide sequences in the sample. The CDR3 is CASRGGRTETQYF. The CDR3 nucleotides read TGTGCCAGCAGGGGCGGGAGGACAGAGACCCAGTACTTC. The chain joins TRBV9 to TRBJ2-5; 8 nucleotides match TRBD2. This CDR3 spans 13 amino acids. The germline gives CDR1 SGDLS, CDR2 YYNGEE. The V segment lost 5 bases and the J segment 4 bases; nucleotides outside the gene matches: 4.

The CDR3 loop reads CSVVAGQGVTGELFF. The DNA for the CDR3 is TGCAGCGTTGTTGCGGGACAGGGGGTCACCGGGGAGCTGTTTTTT. The gene calls are TRBV29-1 and TRBJ2-2, with TRBD1 matching over 11 bases. Trimming removed 4 bases from V and 4 bases from J; junction bases left unmatched: 5. Per germline, CDR1 SQVTM and CDR2 ANQGSEA. CDR3 size: 15 residues.

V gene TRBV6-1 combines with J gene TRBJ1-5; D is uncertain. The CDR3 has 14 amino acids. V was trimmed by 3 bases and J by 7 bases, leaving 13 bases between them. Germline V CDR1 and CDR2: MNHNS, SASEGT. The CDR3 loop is CASSESLEGQPQHF. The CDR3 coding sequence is TGTGCCAGCAGTGAGTCACTAGAGGGACAGCCCCAGCATTTT.

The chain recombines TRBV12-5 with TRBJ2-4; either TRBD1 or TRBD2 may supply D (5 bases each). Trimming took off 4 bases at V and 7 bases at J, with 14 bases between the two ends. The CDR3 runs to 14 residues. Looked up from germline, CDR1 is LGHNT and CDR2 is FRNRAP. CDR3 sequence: CASGSSGTENIQYF. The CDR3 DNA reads TGTGCTAGTGGTTCCTCCGGGACCGAGAACATTCAGTACTTC.

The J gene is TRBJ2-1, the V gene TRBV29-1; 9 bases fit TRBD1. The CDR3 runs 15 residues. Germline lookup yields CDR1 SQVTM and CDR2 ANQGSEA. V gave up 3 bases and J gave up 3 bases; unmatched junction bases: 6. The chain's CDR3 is CSVDGQGSGYNEQFF. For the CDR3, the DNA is TGCAGCGTTGACGGACAGGGGTCTGGCTACAATGAGCAGTTCTTC.

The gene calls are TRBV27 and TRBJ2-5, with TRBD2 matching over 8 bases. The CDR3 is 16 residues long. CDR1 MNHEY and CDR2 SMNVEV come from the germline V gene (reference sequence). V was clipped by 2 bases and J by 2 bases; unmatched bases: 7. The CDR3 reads CASSLIVSGEQETQYF. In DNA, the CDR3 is TGTGCCAGCAGTTTAATCGTTAGCGGGGAACAAGAGACCCAGTACTTC.

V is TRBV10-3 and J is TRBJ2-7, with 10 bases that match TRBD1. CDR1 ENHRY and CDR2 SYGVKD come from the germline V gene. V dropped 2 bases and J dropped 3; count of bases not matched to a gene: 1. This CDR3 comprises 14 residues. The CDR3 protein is CAISERTGGYEQYF. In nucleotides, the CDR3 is TGTGCCATCAGTGAGAGGACAGGGGGCTACGAGCAGTACTTC.

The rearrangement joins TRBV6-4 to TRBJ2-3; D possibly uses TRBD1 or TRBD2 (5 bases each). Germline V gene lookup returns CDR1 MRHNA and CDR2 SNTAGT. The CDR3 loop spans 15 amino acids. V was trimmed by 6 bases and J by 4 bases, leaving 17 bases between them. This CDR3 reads CASSPDGATSDTQYF. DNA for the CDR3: TGTGCCAGCAGCCCAGACGGGGCCACCTCAGATACGCAGTATTTT.

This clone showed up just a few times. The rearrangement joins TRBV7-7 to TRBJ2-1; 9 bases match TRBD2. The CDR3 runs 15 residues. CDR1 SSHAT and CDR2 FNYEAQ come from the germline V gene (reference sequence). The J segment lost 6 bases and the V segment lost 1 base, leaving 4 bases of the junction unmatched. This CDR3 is CASSLGPAGGNEQFF. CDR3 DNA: TGTGCCAGCAGCTTAGGGCCAGCGGGAGGCAATGAGCAGTTCTTC.

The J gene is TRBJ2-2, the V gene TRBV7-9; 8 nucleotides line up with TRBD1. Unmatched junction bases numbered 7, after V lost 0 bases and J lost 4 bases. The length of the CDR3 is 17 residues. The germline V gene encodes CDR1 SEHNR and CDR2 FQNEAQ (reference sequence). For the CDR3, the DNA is TGTGCCAGCAGCTTAGCAGTCTGGACAGGGTTCACCGGGGAGCTGTTTTTT. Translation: CASSLAVWTGFTGELFF. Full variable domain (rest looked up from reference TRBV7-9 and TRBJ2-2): DTGVSQNPRHKITKRGQNVTFRCDPISEHNRLYWYRQTLGQGPEFLTYFQNEAQLEKSRLLSDRFSAERPKGSFSTLEIQRTEQGDSAMYLCASSLAVWTGFTGELFFGEGSRLTVL.

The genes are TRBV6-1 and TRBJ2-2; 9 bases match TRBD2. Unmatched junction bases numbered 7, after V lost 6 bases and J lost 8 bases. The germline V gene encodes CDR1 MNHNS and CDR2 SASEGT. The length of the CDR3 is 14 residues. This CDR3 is CASSRLAEGGELFF. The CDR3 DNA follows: TGTGCCAGCAGCCGACTAGCGGAGGGGGGGGAGCTGTTTTTT.